This is a list of T cell receptor beta chains from one sample in a study of TIL therapy for anti-PD-1-resistant metastatic lung cancer. Sequencing used immunoSEQ multiplex PCR; TCRdb keeps in-frame clones, though not all of them. The repertoire holds some 1,000 clones, 60% to 80% seen once, with 9.1% in the top ten. The material sequenced was tumor tissue, taken at baseline. The receptors derive from a person between 25 and 79 years old with non-small cell lung cancer. Each CDR3 is given with its conserved first and last residue. D genes are given only for firm matches. Some rows have no size entry. The others give once, few or many, or a class for an expanded clone.

TGTGCCAGCAGCTTAACGCCCAGGGAAGCTAACTATGGCTACACCTTC	CASSLTPREANYGYTF	-	TRBV7-3	TRBJ1-2	-
TGTGCCAGCAGCCAGGGACAGACCTACGAGCAGTACTTC	CASSQGQTYEQYF	-	TRBV6-5	TRBJ2-7	TRBD1
TGTGCCAGCAGTGACCGGGGGAGGACTGAAGCTTTCTTT	CASSDRGRTEAFF	-	TRBV2	TRBJ1-1	-
TGTGCCATCTCCGGACAGAGCTCCTACGAGCAGTACTTC	CAISGQSSYEQYF	-	TRBV10-3	TRBJ2-7	-
TGTGCCAGCATTTTGACAGGGGGGAACTATGGCTACACCTTC	CASILTGGNYGYTF	-	TRBV28	TRBJ1-2	TRBD1
TGTGCCAGCAGCGATACCCTACAGGGGGCACTTGCGTATGGCTACACCTTC	CASSDTLQGALAYGYTF	-	TRBV7-2	TRBJ1-2	TRBD1
TGTGCCAGCAGTGAACCCGGGACCCTCCCACTCTATGGCTACACCTTC	CASSEPGTLPLYGYTF	-	TRBV28	TRBJ1-2	-
TGTGCCAGCAGCTCTAAGGTTAATTCACCCCTCCACTTT	CASSSKVNSPLHF	-	TRBV7-9	TRBJ1-6	-
TGTGCCTGGAGTCGTAACTATAACTATGGCTACACCTTC	CAWSRNYNYGYTF	-	TRBV30	TRBJ1-2	-
TGCGCCAGCAGCCCGGGTCCAGGGACTAGCGGGAGGTCTAGCACAGATACGCAGTATTTT	CASSPGPGTSGRSSTDTQYF	once	TRBV5-1	TRBJ2-3	TRBD2
TGTGCCAGCAGCGCCCGGGACACCTCCTACGAGCAGTACTTC	CASSARDTSYEQYF	-	TRBV21-1	TRBJ2-7	-
TGTGCCAGCAGCGTTAGTAGGTCGGAAGCCTCTGGAAACACCATATATTTT	CASSVSRSEASGNTIYF	few	TRBV9	TRBJ1-3	-
TGCGCCAGCAGCCAAGATCCCCAACCCGTCTATGGCTACACCTTC	CASSQDPQPVYGYTF	-	TRBV4-3	TRBJ1-2	-
TGTGCCAGCAGCCACAAAGAGACCCAGTACTTC	CASSHKETQYF	-	TRBV4-2	TRBJ2-5	-
TGTGCCAGCACCTTCGACTCCGGCGGAAAGACCCAGTACTTC	CASTFDSGGKTQYF	-	TRBV5-8	TRBJ2-5	-
TGTGCCAGTAGTATTCGGCCAGGGTCCCTCGATGGCTACACCTTC	CASSIRPGSLDGYTF	-	TRBV19	TRBJ1-2	-
TGTGCCAGCAGCTTCGGTCCGAACACTGAAGCTTTCTTT	CASSFGPNTEAFF	-	TRBV7-6	TRBJ1-1	-
TGTGCCAGCAGCCGGGGCGGGGCCCCTGAAAACATTCAGTACTTC	CASSRGGAPENIQYF	-	TRBV6-5	TRBJ2-4	-
TGTGCCACCAGCAGAGAAGGGACAGGGTACGAGCAGTACTTC	CATSREGTGYEQYF	-	TRBV15	TRBJ2-7	TRBD1
TGTGCCAGCGGGGGGGGAATGGGGAATTCACCCCTCCACTTT	CASGGGMGNSPLHF	-	TRBV6-6	TRBJ1-6	-
TGTGCCAGCAGCTCGTACAGACTAGCGGACCGCACAGATACGCAGTATTTT	CASSSYRLADRTDTQYF	-	TRBV7-2	TRBJ2-3	TRBD2
TGTGCCTGGTATGGGGGCTCCCAGACCCAGTACTTC	CAWYGGSQTQYF	once	TRBV30	TRBJ2-5	-
TGTGCCAGCAGCAAGGGGGGACAGGGTGACCTTAATGAAAAACTGTTTTTT	CASSKGGQGDLNEKLFF	few	TRBV7-9	TRBJ1-4	TRBD1